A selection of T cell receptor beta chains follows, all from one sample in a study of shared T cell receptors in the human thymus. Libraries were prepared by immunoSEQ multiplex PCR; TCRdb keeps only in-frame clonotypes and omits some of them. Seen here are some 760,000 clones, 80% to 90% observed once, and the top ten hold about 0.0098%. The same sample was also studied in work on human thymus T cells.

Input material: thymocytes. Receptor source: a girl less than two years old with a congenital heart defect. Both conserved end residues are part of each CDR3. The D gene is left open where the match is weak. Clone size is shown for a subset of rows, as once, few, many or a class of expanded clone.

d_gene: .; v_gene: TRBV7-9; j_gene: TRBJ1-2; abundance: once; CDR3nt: TGTGCCAGCAGCTTATGGGACACTTTCTATGGCTACACCTTC; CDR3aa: CASSLWDTFYGYTF
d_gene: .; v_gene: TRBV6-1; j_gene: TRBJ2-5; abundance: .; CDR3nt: TGTGCCAGCAGTGAATGGTTCCCCTTTCTCAGGGGCCAAGAGACCCAGTACTTC; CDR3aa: CASSEWFPFLRGQETQYF
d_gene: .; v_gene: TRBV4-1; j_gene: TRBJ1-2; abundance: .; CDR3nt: TGCGCCAGCAGCCACATGGAGGGGGGGCACTATGGCTACACCTTC; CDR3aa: CASSHMEGGHYGYTF
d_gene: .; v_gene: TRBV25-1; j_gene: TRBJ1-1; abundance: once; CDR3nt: TGTGCCAGCAGTGATTACAGCGGTACTGAAGCTTTCTTT; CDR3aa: CASSDYSGTEAFF
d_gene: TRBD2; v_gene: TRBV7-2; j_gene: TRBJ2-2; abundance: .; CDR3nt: TGTGCCAGCAGCCCTCGAAATAGGACTAGCAGGACCGGGGAGCTGTTTTTT; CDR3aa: CASSPRNRTSRTGELFF
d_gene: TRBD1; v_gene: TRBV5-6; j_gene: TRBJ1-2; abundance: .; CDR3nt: TGTGCCAGCAGCTCACCGGACAGGGCGTGGGGCTACACCTTC; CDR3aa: CASSSPDRAWGYTF
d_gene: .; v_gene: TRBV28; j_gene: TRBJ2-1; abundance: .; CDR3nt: TGTGCCAGCAGCCACTCTCGCCGTAATGAGCAGTTCTTC; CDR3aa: CASSHSRRNEQFF
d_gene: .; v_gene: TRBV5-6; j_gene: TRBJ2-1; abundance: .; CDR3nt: TGTGCCAGCAGCCCAGAGACCGGGAGCCAACGGGGAGAGCAGTTCTTC; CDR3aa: CASSPETGSQRGEQFF
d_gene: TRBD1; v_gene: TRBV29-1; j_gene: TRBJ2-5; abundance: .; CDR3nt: TGCAGCGTTGAAGGTTGGGCAATGGGACAGGGCGAACAAGAGACCCAGTACTTC; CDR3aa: CSVEGWAMGQGEQETQYF
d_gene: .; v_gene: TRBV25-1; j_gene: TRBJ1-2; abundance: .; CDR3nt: TGTGCCAGCAGTGAAGGAAACGGAGGCTTCGGTGGCTACACCTTC; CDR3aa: CASSEGNGGFGGYTF
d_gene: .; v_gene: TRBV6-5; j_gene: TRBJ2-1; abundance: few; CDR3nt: TGTGCCAGCAGTTACTCGGGACTGTACTCCTACAATGAGCAGTTCTTC; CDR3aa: CASSYSGLYSYNEQFF
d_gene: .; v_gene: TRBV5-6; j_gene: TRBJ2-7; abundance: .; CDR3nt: TGTGCCAGCAGCTGCACTAGGGTCTACGAGCAGTACTTC; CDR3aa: CASSCTRVYEQYF
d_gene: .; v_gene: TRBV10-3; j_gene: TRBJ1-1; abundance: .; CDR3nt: TGTGCCATCAGTGCAGGGGCGGGAGCTTTCTTT; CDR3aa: CAISAGAGAFF
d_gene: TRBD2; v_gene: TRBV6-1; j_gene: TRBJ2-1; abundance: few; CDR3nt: TGTGCCAGCAGGGAGACTAGCGGGGGGTACAATGAGCAGTTCTTC; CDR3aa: CASRETSGGYNEQFF
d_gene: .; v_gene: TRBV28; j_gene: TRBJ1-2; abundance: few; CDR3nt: TGTGCCAGCAGGAGTGGAGGGGGCTACACCTTC; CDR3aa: CASRSGGGYTF
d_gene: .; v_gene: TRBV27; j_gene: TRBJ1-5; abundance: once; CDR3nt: TGTGCCAGCAGTTTAGGGGCACGGAATCAGCCCCAGCATTTT; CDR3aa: CASSLGARNQPQHF
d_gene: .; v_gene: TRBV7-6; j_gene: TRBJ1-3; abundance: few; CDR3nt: TGTGCCAGCAGCTTAGCGAAAGGATACAGGGAGTATGGAAACACCATATATTTT; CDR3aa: CASSLAKGYREYGNTIYF
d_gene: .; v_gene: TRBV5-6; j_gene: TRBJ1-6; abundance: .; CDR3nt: TGTGCCAGCAGTCATGAGGGGCAGGGGAGATCACCCCTCCACTTT; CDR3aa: CASSHEGQGRSPLHF
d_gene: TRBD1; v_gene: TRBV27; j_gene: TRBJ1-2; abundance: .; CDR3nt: TGTGCCAGCATCAGTTTACCGCGACAGGGGAAGGAGGGCTACACCTTC; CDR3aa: CASISLPRQGKEGYTF
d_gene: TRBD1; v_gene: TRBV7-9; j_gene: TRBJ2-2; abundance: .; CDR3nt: TGTGCCAGCAGCTCGGCCCAGGGGGCTGCCGGGGAGCTGTTTTTT; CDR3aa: CASSSAQGAAGELFF
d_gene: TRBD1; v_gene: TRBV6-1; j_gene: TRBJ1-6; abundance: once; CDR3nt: TGTGCCAGCAGTGGCCCCCGGGACAGTACCAATTCACCCCTCCACTTT; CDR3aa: CASSGPRDSTNSPLHF
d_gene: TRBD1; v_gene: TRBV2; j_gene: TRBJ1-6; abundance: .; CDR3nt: TGTGCCAGCAGTGAATGGACAGGGAAAAGCTATAATTCACCCCTCCACTTT; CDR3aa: CASSEWTGKSYNSPLHF
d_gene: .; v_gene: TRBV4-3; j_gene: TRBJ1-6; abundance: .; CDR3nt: TGCGCCAGCAGCCAAGACCCCAGGTTGTCCTCCCCCCTAAGCTCCTATAATTCACCCCTCCACTTT; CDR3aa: CASSQDPRLSSPLSSYNSPLHF
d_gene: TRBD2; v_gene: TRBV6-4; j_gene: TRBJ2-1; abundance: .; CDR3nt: TGTGCCAGCAGTGATAAGCGGGGGGGCGGTCAACATGGTGAGCAGTTCTTC; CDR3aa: CASSDKRGGGQHGEQFF
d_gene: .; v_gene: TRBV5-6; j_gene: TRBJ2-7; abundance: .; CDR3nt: TGTGCCAGCAGCTTGGGAGCGCCCGCTGCCTACGAGCAGTACTTC; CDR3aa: CASSLGAPAAYEQYF
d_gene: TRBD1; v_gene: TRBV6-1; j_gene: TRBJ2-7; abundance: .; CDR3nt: TGTGCCAGCCAGACAGGGCCCTACGAGCAGTACTTC; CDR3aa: CASQTGPYEQYF
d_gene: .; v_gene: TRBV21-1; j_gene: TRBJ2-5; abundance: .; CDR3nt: TGTGCCAGCCTAGGAGGGGGACTAGCGGGGGGCCGAGAGACCCAGTACTTC; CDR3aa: CASLGGGLAGGRETQYF
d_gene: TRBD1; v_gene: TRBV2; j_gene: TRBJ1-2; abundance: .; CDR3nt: TGTGCCAGCAGTGAAGCAGGGACAGTATTCGGCTACACCTTC; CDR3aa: CASSEAGTVFGYTF
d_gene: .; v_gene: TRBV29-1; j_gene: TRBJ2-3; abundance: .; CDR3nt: TGCAGCGTTGGAGGGGAGGGCACAGATACGCAGTATTTT; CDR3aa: CSVGGEGTDTQYF